The sequence of this T cell receptor beta chain was determined in a study of control samples from healthy donors and cancer patients. Generated by immunoSEQ multiplex PCR, the TCRdb table keeps only in-frame clones and is missing some. The data contain 190,000 or so clones, just under 95% of them singletons. V was pared by 7 bases and J by 0 bases, with 7 bases of the junction left unmatched. This CDR3 is 15 amino acids long. Looked up from germline, CDR1 is GTSNPN and CDR2 is SVGIG (reference sequence). The TCR sequence derives from a man between 18 and 29 years old in good health. Sequenced sample: blood. The rearrangement links TRBV30 to TRBJ1-2, with 11 positions matching TRBD1. The CDR3 DNA sequence: TGTGCCTTCAAGGGACAGGGGGAAACTAACTATGGCTACACCTTC. It specifies CAFKGQGETNYGYTF.